This T cell receptor (beta chain) came from a study of CD8 T cells in ankylosing spondylitis. This CDR3 spans 14 amino acids. The germline V gene encodes CDR1 SEHNR and CDR2 FQNEAQ (reference sequence). Trimming pared 5 bases from V and 3 bases from J, leaving 13 bases between. TCRdb re-called the 5' RACE reads with MiXCR, one entry per CDR3 protein. The sample has some 250,000 distinct CDR3 sequences, roughly a quarter seen once. The specimen sequenced was blood, either unsorted or a sorted T cell fraction (not recorded which). The rearrangement links TRBV7-9 to TRBJ1-2; D is uncertain. The sequence came from a male donor with ankylosing spondylitis or in good health (not recorded which). The CDR3 bases are TGTGCCAGCAGCCCGACCGAGGGCCACTATGGCTACACCTTC. Translation: CASSPTEGHYGYTF.